This T cell receptor (beta chain) was sequenced during a study of cytomegalovirus exposure and HLA in healthy donors. Using immunoSEQ multiplex PCR, the repertoire was profiled, and TCRdb retains in-frame clones only, with some absent. The sample shows 100,000 to 150,000 clones, around 90% of them seen only once. The CDR3 extends over 15 amino acids. The ends lost 4 bases at V and 4 bases at J; junction bases unmatched: 9. The V gene's germline CDR1 is SGHDT and CDR2 YYEEEE. The chain couples TRBV5-6 to TRBJ1-2; TRBD1 aligns across 8 bases. The sequence was collected from a young woman in good health and CMV-seronegative. Specimen: PBMCs. Written as DNA, the CDR3 is TGTGCCAGCAGCAAAGAGCAGGGGGCGAGCTATGGCTACACCTTC. It encodes CASSKEQGASYGYTF.